This T cell receptor (beta chain) comes out of a study of beta chain features in type 1 diabetes. On this clone: The antigen is undetermined.

The isolated RNA, all of it, was reverse transcribed, so expressed TCRB transcripts were what got sequenced. TCRdb keeps only in-frame clones here, not all; method: immunoSEQ multiplex PCR. The sample holds around 46,000 clones; roughly 40% are singletons and the top ten take roughly 0.13%. Study results and limitations: People with Type 1 diabetes carried modestly yet significantly shorter TCRB CDR3s in all four CD4+ subsets. Patients' naive, central memory and Treg TCRB repertoires seemed closer to one another than those of healthy donors. It was not settled here whether HLA type affects TCRB rearrangement.

The specimen was stem cell memory CD4+ T cells from blood. This sequence originates from a man aged 30 to 45 with type 1 diabetes.

The CDR3 sequence: CASSVLRGQKNQPQHF. The CDR3, as DNA: TGTGCCAGTAGTGTCCTCCGGGGACAGAAGAATCAGCCCCAGCATTTT. V gene TRBV19 combines with J gene TRBJ1-5, with 7 nucleotides matching TRBD1. CDR3 length: 16 residues. The germline CDR1 and CDR2 sequences are LNHDA and SQIVND (reference sequence). Trimming at V came to 5 bases and at J to 4 bases, leaving 11 bases not matched to a gene.